A selection of T cell receptor beta chains follows, all from one sample in a study of graft-versus-host responses after intestinal transplantation. No antigen has been identified for these receptors. Libraries were prepared by immunoSEQ multiplex PCR; TCRdb keeps only in-frame clonotypes and omits some of them. The repertoire consists of about 99,000 clones, with about nine tenths occurring once and the leading ten covering over 0.055%. This sample comprised unstimulated CD8+ T cells sorted from spleen or lymph node cells, obtained before transplant. These receptors were collected from a human donor who was the organ donor for an intestinal transplant. Each CDR3 is given with its conserved first and last residue. The order of the fields is V gene, CDR3 protein.

v_call: TRBV19
cdr3_aa: CASRRNTEAFF

v_call: TRBV7-9
cdr3_aa: CASSLSGGLGEQYF

v_call: TRBV13
cdr3_aa: CASSPITGTGGDTEAFF

v_call: TRBV30
cdr3_aa: CAWSQSRGGNSPLHF

v_call: TRBV15
cdr3_aa: CATSRVGSYTGELFF

v_call: TRBV4-1
cdr3_aa: CASSQRWPTGFDEQYF

v_call: TRBV4-2
cdr3_aa: CASSPGLAYNEQFF

v_call: TRBV6-1
cdr3_aa: CASSELGLAGIVGEQFF

v_call: TRBV30
cdr3_aa: CAWNFGQRNTEAFF

v_call: TRBV6-1
cdr3_aa: CASSESRGYNSPLHF

v_call: TRBV6-5
cdr3_aa: CASSRGFFNEQFF

v_call: TRBV27
cdr3_aa: CASSSGGLGGKYGYTF

v_call: TRBV13
cdr3_aa: CASSSMGQAALGNSPLHF

v_call: TRBV7-6
cdr3_aa: CASSLGVTNTGELFF

v_call: TRBV6-5
cdr3_aa: CASRETNFNTEAFF

v_call: TRBV10-1
cdr3_aa: CASSSKTGAYYGYTF

v_call: TRBV27
cdr3_aa: CASSLREAKNIQYF

v_call: TRBV19
cdr3_aa: CASSIYTGPNTEAFF

v_call: TRBV10-3
cdr3_aa: CAISEHPNTEAFF

v_call: TRBV6-4
cdr3_aa: CASSDRTSGGHYEQYF

v_call: TRBV9
cdr3_aa: CASSELLVDTEAFF

v_call: TRBV5-6
cdr3_aa: CASSYPGQGRHEQYF

v_call: TRBV5-4
cdr3_aa: CASSSSAGQVQNTF

v_call: TRBV13
cdr3_aa: CASSLEVAGETQYF

v_call: TRBV7-9
cdr3_aa: CASSKILAGGRNEQFF

v_call: TRBV7-6
cdr3_aa: CASSKARDYNSPLHF

v_call: TRBV28
cdr3_aa: CASSLWEDTVNTEAFF

v_call: TRBV6-1
cdr3_aa: CASSGRQGANREAFF

v_call: TRBV9
cdr3_aa: CASSVSPWQPYNEQFF

v_call: TRBV2
cdr3_aa: CASRGGRGTLAGVSDEQFF

v_call: TRBV15
cdr3_aa: CVGGATDTQYF

v_call: TRBV5-6
cdr3_aa: CASSPRIYRGLSYEQYF

v_call: TRBV7-6
cdr3_aa: CASSPGWGGVHEAFF

v_call: TRBV21-1
cdr3_aa: CASSKHGGYNSPLHF

v_call: TRBV13
cdr3_aa: CASSFTGTSGRNEQYF

v_call: TRBV28
cdr3_aa: CASSLSGVNAINQPQHF

v_call: TRBV7-8
cdr3_aa: CASSFGGVEKLFF

v_call: TRBV4-1
cdr3_aa: CASSQEGLAGNEQFF

v_call: TRBV4-1
cdr3_aa: CASSPAGDQETQYF

v_call: TRBV29-1
cdr3_aa: CSVATSSDSYNEQFF

v_call: TRBV7-3
cdr3_aa: CASSLRDQETQYF

v_call: TRBV5-1
cdr3_aa: CASSLGRRADTQYF

v_call: TRBV27
cdr3_aa: CASSFGTGMNTGELFF

v_call: TRBV7-6
cdr3_aa: CASSRLDSTYEQYF

v_call: TRBV5-6
cdr3_aa: CASSFGGALTQYF